Listed here are 4 T cell receptor beta chains from one sample, sequenced in a study of regulatory T cells in long-lasting Graves disease (dated by TCRdb to about 2021). The protocol used for the library was multiplex PCR. Sequenced on an Illumina HiSeq 4000. To build TCR beta libraries, CDR3 regions were amplified by Arm-PCR using iRepertoire HTBI primers. The public reads were reanalyzed by TCRdb: fastp trimming at Q25, MiXCR alignment, in-frame beta chains only. Each entry merges the rows of one CDR3 protein and shows their most common DNA and genes. For this sample the table gives 250,000 to 300,000 distinct CDR3 sequences, of which 18% were detected only once. 14% of the sample rests with the top ten. Interpreted using the paper, the time point label stands for: newly diagnosed GD, antithyroid drugs for less than 3 months. RNA was extracted from PBMCs in TRIzol for both TCR sequencing and RNA sequencing.

This sample was also put to use in a study of T cells in Graves' hyperthyroidism and ophthalmopathy.

The sequencing here drew on peripheral blood mononuclear cells (PBMCs), taken at new diagnosis, from a patient treated with antithyroid drugs. The receptor set was obtained from a woman aged 25 to 39 with Graves disease. Donor details come from another sample of the same person, matched by shared clones.

This clonotype showed up just a few times. The V call is TRBV9, the J call TRBJ2-2; D call uncertain. The ends were cut back, 6 bases at V and 2 bases at J, with 8 bases in the middle. CDR3 size: 13 residues. Germline values: CDR1 SGDLS, CDR2 YYNGEE. The CDR3 is CASKQGNTGELFF. The CDR3 nucleotides are TGTGCCAGCAAGCAAGGTAACACCGGGGAGCTGTTTTTT.

V and J are TRBV5-4 and TRBJ2-1; 7 bases match TRBD1. The length of the CDR3 is 16 residues. Germline assignment: CDR1 SGHNT and CDR2 YYREEE (reference sequence). V lost 2 bases and J lost 0; bases outside the gene matches: 5. In DNA, the CDR3 is TGTGCCAGCAGCTTATCCGGGACAGACTCCTACAATGAGCAGTTCTTC. Protein sequence: CASSLSGTDSYNEQFF.

This clonotype has ten or more counts. The gene calls are TRBV3-1 and TRBJ1-6; the D is unclear. The CDR3 is 13 amino acids. V shed 0 bases and J shed 8 bases, with 5 bases lying between them. Germline CDR1 LGHDT, CDR2 YNNKEL (reference sequence). This chain's CDR3 is CASSQESDSPLHF. The CDR3 DNA reads TGTGCCAGCAGCCAAGAATCGGATTCACCCCTCCACTTT.

This clonotype was seen repeatedly, ten times or more. One junction end disagrees with the germline gene, perhaps due to a read error. V and J are TRBV18 and TRBJ2-1; TRBD2 agrees at 7 bases. The CDR3 loop spans 13 amino acids. Germline lookup yields CDR1 KGHSH and CDR2 LQKENI. The CDR3 coding sequence is TGTGCCAGCTCACCACCGGGGGGGGATGAACAGTTCTTC. This encodes CASSPPGGDEQFF.